A selection of T cell receptor beta chains follows, all from one sample in a study of tumor-infiltrating lymphocytes in primary liver carcinoma. One entry per CDR3 protein, called by TCRdb with MiXCR from the multiplex PCR reads. This table holds almost 200,000 distinct CDR3 sequences, about 61% found once. The sequenced sample was peripheral blood. The source is a woman in her sixties with primary liver carcinoma and hepatitis B virus infection. CDR3s include the opening cysteine and the closing phenylalanine or tryptophan. Fields, in order: D gene, clone size, J gene, V gene, CDR3 protein, CDR3 DNA. The D gene is left open where the match is weak. The size of a clone is reported for some rows only, either as once, few or many, or as a class for expanded clones.

>NA|NA|TRBJ2-7|TRBV11-2
CASSPSWRARIFWSYEQYF
TGTGCCAGCAGTCCTAGTTGGAGGGCCCGGATATTTTGGTCCTACGAGCAGTACTTC
>NA|NA|TRBJ1-1|TRBV7-3
CARSLSRGDTEAFF
TGTGCCAGGAGCTTATCCAGGGGCGACACTGAAGCTTTCTTT
>NA|NA|TRBJ2-7|TRBV6-5
CVSRPIGSSYEQYF
TGTGTCAGCAGGCCTATCGGGAGCTCCTACGAGCAGTACTTC
>TRBD1|NA|TRBJ2-6|TRBV5-4
CASRTDRAGANVLTF
TGTGCCAGCAGGACGGACAGGGCTGGGGCCAACGTCCTGACTTTC
>NA|NA|TRBJ1-2|TRBV7-9
CGSSFGTRNYGYTF
TGTGGCAGCAGCTTTGGGACAAGAAACTATGGCTACACCTTC
>NA|few|TRBJ2-7|TRBV7-9
CASSPGWSYEQYF
TGTGCCAGCAGCCCAGGGTGGTCCTACGAGCAGTACTTC
>NA|NA|TRBJ2-7|TRBV25-1
CASSEGQGYYEQHF
TGTGCCAGCAGTGAAGGTCAGGGGTACTACGAGCAGCACTTC
>NA|NA|TRBJ2-7|TRBV11-2
CAISRTNGPYEQYF
TGTGCCATCAGCCGGACTAACGGGCCCTACGAGCAGTACTTC
>NA|NA|TRBJ2-2|TRBV5-4
CASSQGASGYSGVLFF
TGTGCCAGCAGCCAGGGGGCTAGCGGCTACTCCGGGGTGCTGTTTTTT
>NA|NA|TRBJ1-2|TRBV5-8
CASSFQQGYTF
TGTGCCAGCAGCTTCCAGCAGGGCTACACCTTC
>TRBD1|NA|TRBJ1-1|TRBV7-8
CASSPRSGGHSEAFF
TGTGCCAGCAGCCCTCGTTCAGGGGGCCACAGTGAAGCTTTCTTT
>NA|NA|TRBJ1-3|TRBV28
CANSFVGARNTIYF
TGTGCCAACAGTTTCGTGGGGGCGAGAAACACCATATATTTT
>TRBD2|NA|TRBJ2-2|TRBV11-3
CASRPGTSSTGDLFF
TGTGCTAGCAGACCCGGGACTAGTTCCACCGGGGACCTGTTTTTT
>NA|NA|TRBJ1-2|TRBV21-1
CASSNGRHRAGGYTF
TGTGCCAGCAGCAACGGGCGGCACCGGGCGGGGGGCTACACCTTC
>TRBD2|NA|TRBJ2-3|TRBV24-1
CATSDTTSGSQDTQYF
TGTGCCACCAGTGATACGACTAGCGGGAGTCAAGATACGCAGTATTTT
>NA|NA|TRBJ2-3|TRBV11-2
CASSFDSTLQYF
TGTGCCAGCAGTTTCGACTCAACATTGCAATATTTT
>NA|NA|TRBJ2-1|TRBV2
CASTMGPGNEQFF
TGTGCCAGCACAATGGGACCGGGCAATGAGCAGTTCTTC
>NA|many|TRBJ2-3|TRBV12-3/TRBV12-4
CASSFGGDPTDTQYF
TGTGCCAGCAGTTTCGGGGGCGATCCCACAGATACGCAGTATTTT
>NA|once|TRBJ2-4|TRBV6-1
CASRSLTDLNIQYF
TGTGCCAGCAGATCCCTGACAGACTTAAACATTCAGTACTTC
>NA|NA|TRBJ1-4|TRBV5-5
CASSLLSGGFGEKLFF
TGTGCCAGCAGCTTGCTCTCCGGGGGTTTCGGTGAAAAACTGTTTTTT
>NA|NA|TRBJ2-3|TRBV11-2
CATGEGHNGVDTQYF
TGTGCCACTGGCGAGGGCCATAATGGTGTAGATACGCAGTATTTT
>NA|many|TRBJ1-2|TRBV6-5
CAVSTGRHYGYTF
TGTGCCGTTTCTACAGGGCGACACTATGGCTACACCTTC
>NA|few|TRBJ2-3|TRBV11-3
CANSLSAGFTDTQYF
TGTGCCAACAGTTTATCCGCGGGGTTCACAGATACGCAGTATTTT
>NA|NA|TRBJ2-7|TRBV19
CASSSTGWTYEQYF
TGTGCCAGTAGTTCGACGGGGTGGACCTACGAGCAGTACTTC
>TRBD1|NA|TRBJ1-1|TRBV6-5
CASSVTGKDTEAFF
TGTGCCAGCAGTGTGACAGGGAAGGACACTGAAGCTTTCTTT
>NA|NA|TRBJ2-1|TRBV28
CASWVGGRYDEQLF
TGTGCCAGCTGGGTGGGGGGCCGGTACGATGAGCAGCTCTTC
>NA|once|TRBJ1-2|TRBV29-1
CSVGDRITNYGYTF
TGCAGCGTTGGAGATCGGATTACTAACTATGGCTACACCTTC
>TRBD1|NA|TRBJ2-1|TRBV11-1
CARTLGQAYNEQFF
TGTGCCAGGACGCTGGGACAGGCATACAATGAGCAGTTCTTC
>TRBD2|NA|TRBJ2-1|TRBV5-1
CASSLRTSYDEQFF
TGCGCCAGCAGCTTGCGGACTAGCTACGATGAGCAGTTCTTC
>NA|NA|TRBJ2-6|TRBV11-3
CTSSFGGSAGANVLTF
TGTACCAGCAGCTTCGGTGGGTCGGCTGGGGCCAACGTACTGACTTTC
>NA|NA|TRBJ1-3|TRBV5-5
CASSSVDRAVAGNTIYF
TGTGCCAGCAGCTCTGTGGACCGGGCGGTCGCTGGAAACACCATATATTTT